This T cell receptor (beta chain) was identified in a study of blood T cell repertoires in COVID-19. As for the study in general: Acute and convalescent COVID-19 samples came from the United States, Italy and Spain.

The authors' processing: Amplification of reference gene primers was used by the study to estimate nucleated cell counts. The table came from immunoSEQ multiplex PCR; TCRdb's copy has only in-frame clones and leaves some out. That table is the source of V, J and clone size, and D and trimming were worked out from the DNA. The sample has over 150,000 clones, 70% to 85% seen once. Trimming stripped 2 bases from V and 8 bases from J, with 9 bases between. CDR1 and CDR2 (germline): SNHLY, FYNNEI. This CDR3 contains 12 residues. The chain links TRBV2 to TRBJ1-2; D ambiguous. This clonotype was sampled from a woman in her sixties or seventies with acute or convalescent COVID-19. The material sequenced was peripheral blood. The CDR3 protein is CASSERVSGYTF. CDR3 bases: TGTGCCAGCAGTGAACGGGTGAGCGGCTACACCTTC.